This entry lists 25 T cell receptor beta chains sequenced from one sample in a study of early T cells in non-severe SARS-CoV-2 infection. TCRdb redid the calling of the 5' RACE reads with MiXCR, one entry per CDR3 protein. The sample lists tens of thousands of distinct CDR3 sequences; approximately 5% were seen once. Sequencing was done on a sample of whole blood. Receptors originate from an adult who was a healthcare worker with PCR-confirmed SARS-CoV-2 infection or an uninfected control (not recorded which).

This chain links TRBV29-1 with TRBJ2-7, with D unclear. The germline V gene has CDR1 SQVTM and CDR2 ANQGSEA. Trimming removed 0 bases from V and 3 bases from J, with 3 bases in between. The length of the CDR3 is 11 residues. The CDR3 DNA reads TGCAGCGTTGAAGAGCACTACGAGCAGTACTTC. Its protein product is CSVEEHYEQYF.

The V call is TRBV27, the J call TRBJ2-4; D not resolved. The germline gives CDR1 MNHEY, CDR2 SMNVEV (reference sequence). This CDR3 is 14 amino acids long. V lost 1 base and J lost 0, with 4 bases in between. The CDR3: CASSLLGAKNIQYF. The DNA for the CDR3 is TGTGCCAGCAGTTTATTGGGAGCCAAAAACATTCAGTACTTC.

As concerns this clonotype: A much larger clone sits a single nucleotide away, making a read error possible. This sequence joins TRBV11-2 and TRBJ2-7, with a weak D call TRBD2 (6 bases). This CDR3 has 15 residues. The germline V and J ends were trimmed by 1 base and 3 bases, with 13 bases remaining between them. Germline V gives CDR1 SGHAT, CDR2 FQNNGV. CDR3 region: CASSLVLAGIYEQYF. In DNA, the CDR3 is TGTGCCAGCAGCTTAGTGCTGGCGGGAATCTACGAGCAGTACTTC.

At least ten counts were recorded for this clonotype. The gene calls are TRBV2 and TRBJ1-6, with unresolved D. The CDR3 loop spans 16 amino acids. V was cut by 5 bases and J by 9 bases, with 20 bases left in between. Germline V gene data show CDR1 as SNHLY and CDR2 as FYNNEI. CDR3 in DNA: TGTGCCAGCAGTCACCCCGCCGCGGGAGGGTCTTCACCCCTCCACTTT. Translation gives CASSHPAAGGSSPLHF.

A remark on this clonotype: Being one base from a much bigger clone, this may be a read error. The CDR3 ends on some other residue instead of the conserved phenylalanine or tryptophan, so this is likely a read error. CDR3 protein: CASSLGVSGSPTRQYY. The CDR3 nucleotides are TGTGCCAGCAGCTTAGGGGTCTCCGGTAGTCCGACTCGGCAGTACTAC. The chain uses TRBV7-2 and TRBJ2-7; D gene unclear. Trimming stripped 1 base from V and 9 bases from J, with 22 bases between. Germline assignment: CDR1 SGHTA and CDR2 FQGNSA. This CDR3 region has 16 residues.

The J gene is TRBJ2-5, the V gene TRBV2, with 11 bases matching TRBD2. Trimming took 4 bases from V and 14 from J; bases not matched to a gene: 3. The CDR3 sequence is 11 residues long. The V gene's germline CDR1 is SNHLY and CDR2 FYNNEI. The CDR3 loop is CASSAGTSGYF. DNA of the CDR3: TGTGCCAGCAGTGCCGGGACTAGCGGTTACTTC.

This clonotype came up many times. This rearrangement joins TRBV5-1 to TRBJ2-5, with TRBD1 identical over 8 bases. The CDR3 extends over 16 amino acids. With V trimmed by 3 bases and J by 2 bases, 9 bases remained unmatched. Germline V gene lookup returns CDR1 SGHRS and CDR2 YFSETQ. In DNA form, the CDR3 reads TGCGCCAGCAGCTCCGGGACAGGATTAGTACAAGAGACCCAGTACTTC. This gives the protein CASSSGTGLVQETQYF.

This clonotype was counted between two and nine times. The chain has TRBV6-1 and TRBJ2-2; a possible D gene is TRBD2 (5 bases). The V end was cut by 6 bases, the J end by 0 bases, with 11 bases between. This CDR3 has 15 residues. Germline loops: CDR1 MNHNS, CDR2 SASEGT. CDR3 loop: CASRFSETNTGELFF. As DNA, the CDR3 is TGTGCCAGCAGGTTTAGCGAGACGAACACCGGGGAGCTGTTTTTT.

This clonotype was picked up a small number of times. This sequence joins TRBV7-9 and TRBJ2-3, with TRBD1 matching over 10 bases. The CDR3 has 18 amino acids. Trimming took 3 bases from V and 1 from J; bases not matched to a gene: 10. Germline CDR1 and CDR2: SEHNR and FQNEAQ (reference sequence). CDR3 bases: TGTGCCAGCAGCTTTATCCGACAGGGGGCTCACGGCACAGATACGCAGTATTTT. As protein: CASSFIRQGAHGTDTQYF.

J is TRBJ2-3 and V is TRBV6-5, with D unresolved. Trimming shortened V by 6 bases and J by 2 bases, and 21 bases separated the two germline ends. CDR3 length: 17 residues. Germline loops: CDR1 MNHEY, CDR2 SVGAGI. This CDR3 is CASSPRAIARTTDTQYF. The DNA of the CDR3 is TGTGCCAGCAGCCCCCGCGCGATTGCCAGAACCACAGATACGCAGTATTTT.

J is TRBJ2-3 and V is TRBV13; D perhaps matches TRBD2 (6 bases). Trimming took 5 bases from V and 6 from J, leaving 6 bases between them. CDR1 PRHDT and CDR2 FYEKMQ come from the germline V gene (reference sequence). The CDR3 extends over 11 amino acids. In nucleotides, the CDR3 is TGTGCCAGCAGCCGGGAGGATACGCAGTATTTT. Protein product: CASSREDTQYF.

The rearrangement links TRBV9 to TRBJ2-2; D is perhaps TRBD1 (5 bases). Germline assignment: CDR1 SGDLS and CDR2 YYNGEE. The V gene lost 0 bases and the J gene lost 4 bases, with 16 bases spanning the gap. CDR3 length: 17 residues. CDR3 in DNA: TGTGCCAGCAGCGTAGATGTAGGGGTACCCGGCACCGGGGAGCTGTTTTTT. Encoded protein: CASSVDVGVPGTGELFF. The full variable domain, its missing parts supplied by reference TRBV9 and TRBJ2-2, is DSGVTQTPKHLITATGQRVTLRCSPRSGDLSVYWYQQSLDQGLQFLIQYYNGEERAKGNILERFSAQQFPDLHSELNLSSLELGDSALYFCASSVDVGVPGTGELFFGEGSRLTVL.

The rearrangement uses TRBV7-8 and TRBJ2-1, with 12 bases identical to TRBD2. V was pared by 0 bases and J by 5 bases, with 2 bases of the junction left unmatched. The germline V gene has CDR1 SGHVS and CDR2 FQNEAQ. The CDR3 spans 16 residues. CDR3 residues: CASSLARLAGDNEQFF. CDR3 nucleotides: TGTGCCAGCAGCTTAGCCCGACTAGCGGGAGACAATGAGCAGTTCTTC.

This clonotype has just a few counts. The chain recombines TRBV12-3 or TRBV12-4 with TRBJ2-7; 7 nucleotides align to TRBD2. CDR3 length equals 14 residues. Germline trimming cut 4 bases from V and 0 bases from J; bases unmatched to any gene: 3. CDR3 in DNA: TGTGCCAGCAGTTCCGGGACTACCTCCTACGAGCAGTACTTC. Its translation is CASSSGTTSYEQYF.

This clonotype showed up just a few times. The chain combines TRBV6-1 with TRBJ1-1; no definite D call. The CDR3 has 13 residues. Germline assignment: CDR1 MNHNS and CDR2 SASEGT. The germline V and J ends were trimmed by 5 bases and 0 bases, with 7 bases remaining between them. The CDR3 DNA sequence: TGTGCCAGCAGTATTACACTGAACACTGAAGCTTTCTTT. It encodes CASSITLNTEAFF.

In this sample, this clonotype turned up many times. The chain uses TRBV20-1 and TRBJ2-1; the D gene is possibly TRBD2 (6 bases). The CDR3 has 16 residues. Trimming removed 1 base at V and 4 bases at J, with 17 bases between. Germline V gene sequence: CDR1 DFQATT, CDR2 SNEGSKA (reference sequence). CDR3 nucleotide sequence: TGCAGTGCTAGAGTCAGTTGGGGGGAGCAGTACAATGAGCAGTTCTTC. This codes for CSARVSWGEQYNEQFF.

This clonotype was recorded many times. The V gene is TRBV7-2, the J gene TRBJ1-2; 8 bases align to TRBD1. The CDR3 runs to 15 residues. CDR1 is SGHTA, CDR2 FQGNSA, per germline. Unmatched junction bases numbered 7, after V lost 4 bases and J lost 3 bases. The CDR3 coding sequence is TGTGCCAGCAGCTCCAGGGGGCGCGGGGACTATGGCTACACCTTC. This codes for CASSSRGRGDYGYTF.

This clonotype was seen more than once but under ten times. The chain combines TRBV27 with TRBJ2-7, with D unresolved. Germline CDR1 MNHEY, CDR2 SMNVEV (reference sequence). V was pared by 3 bases and J by 2 bases, with 11 bases between. The CDR3 covers 14 residues. This chain's CDR3 is CASSFGPDPYEQYF. CDR3 bases: TGTGCCAGCAGTTTCGGACCGGACCCCTACGAGCAGTACTTC.

The chain combines TRBV20-1 with TRBJ1-4, with D possibly being TRBD1 (5 bases). The CDR3 runs to 15 residues. The V gene lost 6 bases and the J gene lost 5 bases, with 19 bases spanning the gap. CDR1 DFQATT and CDR2 SNEGSKA come from the germline V gene (reference sequence). This chain's CDR3 is CSARLGGVGNEKLFF. DNA for the CDR3: TGCAGTGCCAGACTTGGAGGGGTAGGGAATGAAAAACTGTTTTTT.

This clonotype has ten or more counts. The V and J genes are TRBV7-9 and TRBJ2-3; possible D gene TRBD1, 6 bases. Per germline, CDR1 SEHNR and CDR2 FQNEAQ (reference sequence). This CDR3 contains 15 residues. V lost 6 bases and J lost 0, with 13 bases in between. The CDR3 region is CASSFARGSTDTQYF. The CDR3 DNA reads TGTGCCAGCAGTTTCGCGAGGGGGAGCACAGATACGCAGTATTTT.

This clonotype was detected ten times or more. This chain links TRBV12-3 or TRBV12-4 with TRBJ1-2; D gene ambiguous. V dropped 5 bases and J dropped 5 bases, with 12 bases sitting between them. The length of the CDR3 is 13 residues. The CDR3 loop reads CASSLTELYGYTF. For the CDR3, the DNA is TGTGCCAGCAGTCTTACGGAGCTATATGGCTACACCTTC.

As for this clonotype: Being one base from a much bigger clone, this may be a read error. The gene calls are TRBV6-5 and TRBJ2-3; no definite D call. Germline CDR1 reads MNHEY; CDR2 reads SVGAGI. The V end was cut by 0 bases, the J end by 2 bases, with 9 bases between. The CDR3 has 15 amino acids. CDR3 residues: CASSYSHSNTDTQYF. The DNA for the CDR3 is TGTGCCAGCAGTTACTCCCACAGCAACACAGATACGCAGTATTTT.

This clonotype has at least ten counts. The genes are TRBV7-3 and TRBJ2-1, with 9 bases identical to TRBD2. Trimming at V came to 5 bases and at J to 1 base, leaving 9 bases not matched to a gene. Germline-derived CDR1 and CDR2 are SGHTA and FQGTGA. The CDR3 has 17 residues. The CDR3, as DNA: TGTGCCAGCAGCCCGCCGGAAGCGGGGGGATCCTACAATGAGCAGTTCTTC. Translated, it gives CASSPPEAGGSYNEQFF. Combining the CDR3 with reference TRBV7-3 and TRBJ2-1 gives the whole variable domain GAGVSQTPSNKVTEKGKYVELRCDPISGHTALYWYRQSLGQGPEFLIYFQGTGAADDSGLPNDRFFAVRPEGSVSTLKIQRTERGDSAVYLCASSPPEAGGSYNEQFFGPGTRLTVL.

This clonotype has more than one count but fewer than ten. The rearrangement uses TRBV7-9 and TRBJ1-4; D is perhaps TRBD1 (5 bases). Trimming cost V 0 bases and J 5 bases, with 7 bases left between them. CDR3 length equals 14 residues. The germline V gene has CDR1 SEHNR and CDR2 FQNEAQ (reference sequence). This CDR3 is CASSLAGDNEKLFF. DNA of the CDR3: TGTGCCAGCAGCTTAGCAGGGGACAATGAAAAACTGTTTTTT.

This clonotype has a count of ten or more. This CDR3 is CATSMGTFGYTF. CDR3 bases: TGTGCCACCAGTATGGGTACTTTTGGCTACACCTTC. V and J are TRBV24-1 and TRBJ1-2; D gene ambiguous. Germline V lookup: CDR1 KGHDR, CDR2 SFDVKD. V was pared by 6 bases and J by 7 bases, with 11 bases between. The CDR3 runs to 12 residues.